This record concerns one T cell receptor (beta chain) sequence. Its antigen is as yet unknown. This CDR3 has 12 residues. CDR1 and CDR2 (germline): SNHLY, FYNNEI. This sample is drawn from a study of coeliac disease. Study results and limitations: Most TRB amino acid sequences occurred in only one sample.

Sequenced by immunoSEQ multiplex PCR; TCRdb stores in-frame clones only, minus some. The repertoire holds several thousand clones, with 55% to 65% as singletons. Source material: lymphocytes from the gut lamina propria. The genes are TRBV2 and TRBJ2-5; 7 bases agree with TRBD1. The J call may be wrong; the DNA end is better matched by TRBJ2-7. The clonotype was recovered from a man aged 55-75 years with celiac disease on a gluten-free diet. The CDR3 DNA sequence: TGTGCCGTCAGGGGGATGACCTACGAGCAGTACTTC. It specifies CAVRGMTYEQYF.